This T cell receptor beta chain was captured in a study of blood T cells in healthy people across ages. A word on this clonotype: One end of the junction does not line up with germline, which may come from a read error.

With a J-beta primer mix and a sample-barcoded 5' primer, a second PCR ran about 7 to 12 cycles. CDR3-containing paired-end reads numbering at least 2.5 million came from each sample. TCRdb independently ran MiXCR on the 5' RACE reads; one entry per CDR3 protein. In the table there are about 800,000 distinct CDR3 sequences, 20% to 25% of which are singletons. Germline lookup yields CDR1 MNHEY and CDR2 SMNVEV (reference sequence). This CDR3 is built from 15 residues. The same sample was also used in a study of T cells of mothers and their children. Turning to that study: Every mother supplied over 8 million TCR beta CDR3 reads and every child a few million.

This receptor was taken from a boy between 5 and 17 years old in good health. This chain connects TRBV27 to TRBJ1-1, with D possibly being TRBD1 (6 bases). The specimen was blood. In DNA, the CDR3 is TGCGCCAGCAGTTCCCCGTCAGGGGACCCTAATGAAGCTTTCTTT. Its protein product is CASSSPSGDPNEAFF.